This T cell receptor (beta chain) stems from a study of cytotoxic CD8 clonotypes in ibrutinib-treated CLL. Produced via immunoSEQ multiplex PCR; TCRdb's table is partial and in-frame only. The sample carries around 300,000 clones, 80% recorded once. The sequence was obtained from a human donor with chronic lymphocytic leukemia. The sample consisted of PBMCs, taken before ibrutinib treatment.

Here the CDR3 DNA reads TGTGCCAGCAGTAACAGGGATCAGCCCCAGCATTTT. Protein product: CASSNRDQPQHF. The chain links TRBV6-6 to TRBJ1-5; weak D call: TRBD1 (6 bases). Deletions cut 5 bases from V and 5 bases from J, with 7 bases between. Germline lookup yields CDR1 MNHNY and CDR2 SVGAGI (reference sequence). The CDR3 has 12 amino acids.